The rows below give T cell receptor beta chains drawn from one sample of a study of cytomegalovirus exposure and HLA in healthy donors. Sequenced by immunoSEQ multiplex PCR; TCRdb stores in-frame clones only, minus some. The sample gives about 210,000 clones, around three quarters of which show up once; 14% is in the top ten. The source material was PBMCs. The receptors here all came from a woman aged 25 to 39 in good health and CMV-seropositive. The CDR3 runs from the conserved cysteine through the conserved F or W. D genes are given only for firm matches. Only some rows state a clone size, as once, few, many or a class for expanded clones.

V	D	size	J	CDR3	DNA
TRBV5-4	TRBD2	-	TRBJ2-1	CASSSLAGGPNEQFF	TGTGCCAGCAGCTCACTAGCGGGAGGGCCGAATGAGCAGTTCTTC
TRBV28	-	-	TRBJ2-7	CASQAGADSYEQYF	TGTGCCAGTCAGGCAGGGGCCGACTCCTACGAGCAGTACTTC
TRBV6-4	-	few	TRBJ2-3	CASSEGTGGPDTQYF	TGTGCCAGCAGTGAGGGGACGGGGGGCCCAGATACGCAGTATTTT
TRBV11-3	-	-	TRBJ2-7	CASSLLGGEQYF	TGTGCCAGCAGCTTGCTAGGAGGCGAGCAGTACTTC
TRBV27	TRBD2	-	TRBJ2-1	CASGYAGGEQFF	TGTGCCAGCGGCTATGCGGGGGGTGAGCAGTTCTTC
TRBV27	-	-	TRBJ2-7	CASSLVGQGLFYEQYF	TGTGCCAGCAGTTTGGTGGGCCAGGGGCTATTCTACGAGCAGTACTTC
TRBV19	TRBD1	-	TRBJ1-5	CASSIRQGRGNQPQHF	TGTGCCAGTAGTATCCGACAGGGGAGAGGCAATCAGCCCCAGCATTTT
TRBV11-2	-	-	TRBJ2-3	CASSLSSGSTDTQYF	TGTGCCAGCAGCTTATCCAGCGGAAGCACAGATACGCAGTATTTT
TRBV5-1	TRBD1	-	TRBJ2-5	CASSRTGYDQETQYF	TGCGCCAGCAGCCGGACAGGGTACGATCAAGAGACCCAGTACTTC
TRBV5-5	TRBD1	-	TRBJ1-2	CASSLQRTGRGYTF	TGTGCCAGCAGCCTGCAGCGGACAGGTCGAGGCTACACCTTC
TRBV6-1	-	-	TRBJ1-2	CASSGWSYSYGYTF	TGTGCCAGCAGTGGCTGGAGTTACTCGTATGGCTACACCTTC
TRBV7-9	-	-	TRBJ2-2	CATSFRGTGELFF	TGTGCCACATCCTTTAGAGGGACCGGGGAGCTGTTTTTT
TRBV15	-	-	TRBJ2-4	CATSREAIIAKNIQYF	TGTGCCACCAGCAGAGAAGCGATTATAGCCAAAAACATTCAGTACTTC
TRBV7-9	-	-	TRBJ2-7	CASSTSIAVGRPGTYEQYF	TGTGCCAGCAGCACTAGCATAGCGGTGGGACGCCCAGGAACCTACGAGCAGTACTTC
TRBV7-8	-	-	TRBJ1-5	CASSFLAGPGNQPQHF	TGTGCCAGCAGCTTCCTCGCAGGGCCGGGCAATCAGCCCCAGCATTTT
TRBV20-1	-	-	TRBJ2-7	CSAKRGYEQYF	TGCAGTGCTAAAAGGGGATACGAGCAGTACTTC
TRBV5-5	TRBD1	-	TRBJ1-1	CASSPDRVSEAFF	TGTGCCAGCAGCCCAGACAGGGTATCTGAAGCTTTCTTT
TRBV29-1	-	-	TRBJ2-1	CSSRGTDEQFF	TGCAGCTCCCGGGGAACGGATGAGCAGTTCTTC
TRBV28	TRBD2	-	TRBJ2-5	CASSFGGIQETQYF	TGTGCCAGCAGTTTCGGGGGGATCCAAGAGACCCAGTACTTC
TRBV7-9	-	-	TRBJ2-7	CASSLGTGLQYF	TGTGCCAGCAGCTTAGGTACAGGCCTTCAGTACTTC
TRBV5-1	-	-	TRBJ2-3	CASAPSGMNTDTQYF	TGCGCCAGCGCCCCCTCCGGGATGAACACAGATACGCAGTATTTT
TRBV7-2	TRBD2	once	TRBJ2-5	CASSFSGGAKTQYF	TGTGCCAGCAGCTTTAGCGGGGGGGCTAAGACCCAGTACTTC
TRBV14	-	-	TRBJ2-1	CASSQDGLVNEQFF	TGTGCCAGCAGCCAAGATGGCCTAGTGAATGAGCAGTTCTTC
TRBV4-2	TRBD2	-	TRBJ2-7	CASSQVGGGGSEQYF	TGTGCCAGCAGCCAAGTCGGTGGGGGGGGGTCCGAGCAGTACTTC